These 18 T cell receptor beta chains were sequenced from one sample in a study of beta chain features in type 1 diabetes (dated by TCRdb to the late 2010s). The investigation overall reported the following: A moderate but significant shortening of TCRB CDR3 length was observed in type 1 diabetes patients in all four CD4+ subsets.

Their specific antigens are unknown. Library generation was performed with the immunoSEQ multiplex PCR assay. The entire amount of isolated RNA was reverse transcribed using the High Capacity cDNA Reverse Transcription Kit, so the sequenced TCRB transcripts were expressed ones. Held by TCRdb, this immuneACCESS table contains in-frame sequences only and omits some clones. Under half of the omission traces to an unresolved V gene where checked; the cause of the rest is unknown. This sample comprises 50,000 or so clones, roughly 40% of them detected only once. The ten largest clones represent 1.4% to 1.5% of the sample. The sample was Tregs from blood. The sample's cell subset or site label, decoded: regulatory CD4+ T cells. Receptor source: a man aged 25-40 years with type 1 diabetes.

CDR3 sequence (DNA): TGTGCCAGCAGCTCCGCCAGGGCGGGACCTACCAGGAGCTCCTACGAGCAGTACTTC. It translates to CASSSARAGPTRSSYEQYF. The J gene is TRBJ2-7, the V gene TRBV11-2; weak D call: TRBD2 (6 bases). V gave up 4 bases and J gave up 0 bases, with 25 bases separating them. Germline CDR1 SGHAT, CDR2 FQNNGV. This CDR3 is built from 19 residues.

This clone was detected only a few times. V usage is TRBV5-1 and J usage is TRBJ1-4, with 10 bases identical to TRBD1. CDR3 length equals 15 residues. The V segment lost 5 bases and the J segment 7 bases; nucleotides outside the gene matches: 8. Germline CDR1 SGHRS, CDR2 YFSETQ. The CDR3 coding sequence is TGCGCCAGCAGACTTGGGACAGGGGATGGTGAAAAACTGTTTTTT. Its protein is CASRLGTGDGEKLFF.

The chain has TRBV30 and TRBJ1-5; D not certain. V lost 3 bases and J lost 2, with 5 bases in between. Germline assignment: CDR1 GTSNPN and CDR2 SVGIG (reference sequence). This CDR3 spans 12 amino acids. The CDR3 sequence is CAWRAGNQPQHF. The CDR3, as DNA: TGTGCCTGGAGGGCAGGCAATCAGCCCCAGCATTTT.

The CDR3 loop reads CASSLRLASGQSYEQYF. The CDR3 DNA sequence: TGTGCCAGCAGCTTAAGGTTAGCTAGCGGACAATCCTACGAGCAGTACTTC. The chain recombines TRBV7-8 with TRBJ2-5; 7 nucleotides line up with TRBD2. Gene TRBJ2-7 matches the end of the DNA better, so the J call may be wrong. The CDR3 consists of 17 residues. Germline V gene lookup returns CDR1 SGHVS and CDR2 FQNEAQ.

The sample holds a few counts of this clone. This chain links TRBV29-1 with TRBJ2-1, with 9 nucleotides matching TRBD2. J was trimmed by 4 bases and V by 7 bases; bases with no gene match: 5. Germline loops: CDR1 SQVTM, CDR2 ANQGSEA. This CDR3 region has 13 residues. The CDR3 region has the DNA TGCAGCGCCCTAACTAGCGGGTACAATGAGCAGTTCTTC. Translated, it gives CSALTSGYNEQFF.

The genes are TRBV6-5 and TRBJ1-2, with unresolved D. V was cut by 9 bases and J by 1 base, with 12 bases left in between. CDR3 length: 13 amino acids. Germline CDR1 MNHEY, CDR2 SVGAGI. This CDR3 reads CASRDSLNYGYTF. CDR3 DNA: TGTGCCAGTAGAGATTCCCTTAACTATGGCTACACCTTC.

The rearrangement links TRBV2 to TRBJ2-7, with TRBD2 identical over 8 bases. The CDR3 runs 14 residues. J gave up 4 bases and V 8 bases, and 10 bases lay outside the gene matches. Germline assignment: CDR1 SNHLY and CDR2 FYNNEI. The CDR3 is CASDLGLAPYEQYF. The CDR3 coding sequence is TGTGCCAGCGACCTAGGACTAGCACCGTACGAGCAGTACTTC.

The chain carries TRBV28 and TRBJ2-2; D is ambiguous. This CDR3 region has 12 residues. Trimming left V 6 bases short and J 2 bases short, with 4 bases between. The germline V gene encodes CDR1 MDHEN and CDR2 SYDVKM. CDR3 DNA sequence: TGTGCCAGCAGCCTTAACACCGGGGAGCTGTTTTTT. Translated: CASSLNTGELFF.

This clone was observed a few times. The chain employs TRBV18 and TRBJ2-3, with a tentative D call TRBD2 (5 bases). CDR3 length equals 19 residues. Germline V CDR1 and CDR2: KGHSH, LQKENI. Trimming cost V 1 base and J 2 bases, with 22 bases left between them. CDR3 coding DNA: TGTGCCAGCTCACCACAAGGCCTAGGATTCGGGATCCACACAGATACGCAGTATTTT. This codes for CASSPQGLGFGIHTDTQYF.

The V call is TRBV2, the J call TRBJ2-7; 8 nucleotides align to TRBD1. CDR1 and CDR2 from the germline V gene are SNHLY and FYNNEI. J gave up 0 bases and V 4 bases, and 5 bases lay outside the gene matches. This CDR3 region has 15 residues. Written as DNA, the CDR3 is TGTGCCAGCAGTGCGGACAGGGAGAGCTCCTACGAGCAGTACTTC. Its protein product is CASSADRESSYEQYF.

This clone came up a few times. The chain links TRBV19 to TRBJ2-2; D possibly corresponds to TRBD2 (6 bases). V lost 8 bases and J lost 7, with 14 bases in between. This CDR3 region has 13 residues. Germline V lookup: CDR1 LNHDA, CDR2 SQIVND (reference sequence). CDR3 protein: CASSDGGRGELFF. CDR3 DNA sequence: TGTGCCAGTTCGGATGGAGGGCGCGGGGAGCTGTTTTTT.

The table lists this clone with a few counts. The chain combines TRBV6-6 with TRBJ2-7; TRBD1 matches at 10 bases. CDR3 size: 13 residues. The trim removed 8 bases at V and 5 bases at J, leaving 6 bases unmatched. Germline V gene sequence: CDR1 MNHNY, CDR2 SVGAGI (reference sequence). The CDR3 loop reads CASLGQGVNEQYF. CDR3 DNA: TGTGCCAGCCTAGGACAGGGGGTCAACGAGCAGTACTTC.

There are a few counts of this clone. The rearrangement joins TRBV5-1 to TRBJ2-1; 8 nucleotides agree with TRBD2. CDR1 is SGHRS and CDR2 is YFSETQ in the germline V gene. After removal of 3 bases from V and 9 bases from J, the junction contained 17 bases not matched to a gene. The CDR3 totals 17 residues. The CDR3 is CASSSSIIGTRGGEQFF. For the CDR3, the DNA is TGCGCCAGCAGCTCCTCTATTATCGGGACTAGGGGAGGTGAGCAGTTCTTC. The entire variable domain, with the rest obtained from reference TRBV5-1 and TRBJ2-1, is as follows: KAGVTQTPRYLIKTRGQQVTLSCSPISGHRSVSWYQQTPGQGLQFLFEYFSETQRNKGNFPGRFSGRQFSNSRSEMNVSTLELGDSALYLCASSSSIIGTRGGEQFFGPGTRLTVL.

In its sample, this clone was seen a few times. The chain is built from TRBV5-1 and TRBJ2-1; 7 nucleotides agree with TRBD2. Looked up from germline, CDR1 is SGHRS and CDR2 is YFSETQ. CDR3 length equals 15 residues. J lost 0 bases, V lost 5 bases, and 5 bases had no gene match. Here the CDR3 reads CASRLRDYSYNEQFF. CDR3 DNA: TGCGCCAGCAGGCTCCGGGACTACTCCTACAATGAGCAGTTCTTC.

The V and J genes are TRBV18 and TRBJ1-4; D remains unclear. Between the trimmed V and J ends, which lost 0 bases and 0 bases, there was a span of 8 bases. CDR3 length: 16 residues. The V gene's germline CDR1 is KGHSH and CDR2 LQKENI. The chain's CDR3 is CASSPPGGSTNEKLFF. CDR3 sequence (DNA): TGTGCCAGCTCACCACCGGGAGGGTCAACTAATGAAAAACTGTTTTTT.

The V and J genes are TRBV28 and TRBJ1-5; D is possibly TRBD1 (5 bases). Germline V gene sequence: CDR1 MDHEN, CDR2 SYDVKM. The V and J ends lost 4 bases and 6 bases respectively, with 16 bases between them. This CDR3 is 15 amino acids long. CDR3 amino acids: CASSYPATASQPQHF. The CDR3 DNA is TGTGCCAGCAGTTACCCAGCGACAGCAAGTCAGCCCCAGCATTTT.

V is TRBV5-1 and J is TRBJ2-7, with a tentative D call TRBD1 (5 bases). Trimming cost V 4 bases and J 4 bases, with 15 bases left between them. Looked up from germline, CDR1 is SGHRS and CDR2 is YFSETQ. The CDR3 is 14 residues long. The CDR3 coding sequence is TGCGCCAGCAGCCCCTCCCCACAGGATTACGAGCAGTACTTC. As protein: CASSPSPQDYEQYF.

The chain carries TRBV2 and TRBJ1-5; D is possibly TRBD1 (5 bases). Germline V lookup: CDR1 SNHLY, CDR2 FYNNEI. V was cut by 4 bases and J by 5 bases, with 12 bases left in between. The CDR3 contains 14 residues. Here the CDR3 DNA reads TGTGCCAGCAGTGTAAGGGACTGGGATCAGCCCCAGCATTTT. This encodes CASSVRDWDQPQHF.